This TCR beta chain was found in a study of graft-versus-host responses after intestinal transplantation. Germline V lookup: CDR1 MGHRA, CDR2 YSYEKL. The CDR3 consists of 14 residues. The ends lost 1 base at V and 3 bases at J; junction bases unmatched: 3. The assay was immunoSEQ multiplex PCR, and TCRdb's table has in-frame clones only and misses some. This table has approximately 8,300 clones, 25% to 30% appearing once. Roughly 200,000 CFSE-labeled responder cells were plated with roughly 200,000 irradiated, violet-dye-labeled stimulator cells. By its share, this clone is medium-sized (0.01 to 0.1%).

The sequence derives from a human patient who was an organ donor for intestinal transplantation. The chain employs TRBV4-1 and TRBJ2-7; the match to TRBD2 covers 7 bases. This sample comprised alloreactive CD8+ T cells from a mixed lymphocyte reaction culture, obtained before transplantation. Subset meaning: CFSE-low proliferating T cells sorted from approximately 6-day pre-transplant mixed lymphocyte reaction (GvH or HvG direction). The CDR3: CASSQGTSVYEQYF. The DNA of the CDR3 is TGCGCCAGCAGCCAAGGTACTAGCGTCTACGAGCAGTACTTC.